The clone carrying this TCR beta chain was picked up a small number of times. Its antigen remains unidentified. The source of the sample is a study of beta chain features in type 1 diabetes. Regarding the study as a whole: Type 1 diabetes patients had moderately but significantly shorter TCRB CDR3s in all four CD4+ subsets.

Trimming removed 6 bases from V and 4 bases from J; junction bases left unmatched: 9. Germline V gene sequence: CDR1 SQVTM, CDR2 ANQGSEA. This CDR3 has 15 amino acids. Since all of the isolated RNA was reverse transcribed, expressed TCRB transcripts were what got sequenced. Clones were read by immunoSEQ multiplex PCR, and TCRdb kept only the in-frame ones, dropping some. The sample yields roughly 310,000 clones, 11% seen once. The clonotype originates from a woman younger than 45 in good health. Sequencing was carried out using naive CD4+ T cells from blood. The rearrangement joins TRBV29-1 to TRBJ2-1, with TRBD2 matching 10 bases. This CDR3 reads CSVDKPSGSYNEQFF. The CDR3 region has the DNA TGCAGCGTCGATAAGCCTAGCGGGAGTTACAATGAGCAGTTCTTC.